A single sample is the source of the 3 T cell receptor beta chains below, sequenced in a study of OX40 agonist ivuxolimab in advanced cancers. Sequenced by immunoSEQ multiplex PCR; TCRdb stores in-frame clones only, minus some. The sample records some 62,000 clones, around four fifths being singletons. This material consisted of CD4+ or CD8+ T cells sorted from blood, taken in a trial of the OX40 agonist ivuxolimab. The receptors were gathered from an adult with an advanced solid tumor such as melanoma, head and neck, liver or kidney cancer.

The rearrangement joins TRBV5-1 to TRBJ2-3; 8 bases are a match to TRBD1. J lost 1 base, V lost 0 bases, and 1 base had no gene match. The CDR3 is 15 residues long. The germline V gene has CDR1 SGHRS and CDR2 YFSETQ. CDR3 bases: TGCGCCAGCAGCTTGGAGGGACAGGGCACAGATACGCAGTATTTT. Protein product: CASSLEGQGTDTQYF. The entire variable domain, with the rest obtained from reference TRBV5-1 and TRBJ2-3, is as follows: KAGVTQTPRYLIKTRGQQVTLSCSPISGHRSVSWYQQTPGQGLQFLFEYFSETQRNKGNFPGRFSGRQFSNSRSEMNVSTLELGDSALYLCASSLEGQGTDTQYFGPGTRLTVL.

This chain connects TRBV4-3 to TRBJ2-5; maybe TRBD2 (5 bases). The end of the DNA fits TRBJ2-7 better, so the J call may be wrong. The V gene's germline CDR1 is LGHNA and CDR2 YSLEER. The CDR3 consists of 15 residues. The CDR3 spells CASSQLPRGYYEQYF. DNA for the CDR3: TGCGCCAGCAGCCAACTCCCAAGAGGGTATTACGAGCAGTACTTC.

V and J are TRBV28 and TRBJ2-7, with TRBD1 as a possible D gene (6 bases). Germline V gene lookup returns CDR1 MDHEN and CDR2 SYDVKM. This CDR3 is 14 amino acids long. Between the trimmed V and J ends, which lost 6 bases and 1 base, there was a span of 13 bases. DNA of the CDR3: TGTGCCAGCAGGAGGACAGCCCTTTCCTACGAGCAGTACTTC. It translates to CASRRTALSYEQYF.